Sequencing of this T cell receptor (beta chain) was carried out in a study of blood T cell repertoires in COVID-19. Study background: COVID-19 samples collected from the United States, Italy and Spain covered acute and convalescent phases. PBMCs, B-cell-depleted T cells, or T cells were the source of the cDNA or gDNA that made up the material.

Some clones are missing from TCRdb's copy, which holds only in-frame ones; the method was immunoSEQ multiplex PCR. This sample has 85,000 to 120,000 clones, with around 90% found just once. This CDR3 comprises 18 residues. CDR1 and CDR2 from the germline V gene are MNHNY and SVGAGI (reference sequence). The V segment lost 5 bases and the J segment 1 base; nucleotides outside the gene matches: 11. This clonotype was obtained from a man over 45 with active or convalescent COVID-19. The rearrangement joins TRBV6-6 to TRBJ1-1; 12 bases map to TRBD1. The source material was peripheral blood. CDR3: CASSHRTGTGGSNTEAFF. CDR3 coding DNA: TGTGCCAGCAGTCACCGAACCGGGACAGGGGGCTCGAACACTGAAGCTTTCTTT.